This T cell receptor (beta chain) was captured by sequencing in a study of blood T cell repertoires in COVID-19. Profiled with immunoSEQ multiplex PCR; TCRdb holds only in-frame clones, not every one. The table shows tens of thousands of clones, with approximately 85% occurring only once. CDR3 length: 13 residues. Germline CDR1 reads SGHAT; CDR2 reads FQNNGV. The V segment lost 4 bases and the J segment 4 bases; nucleotides outside the gene matches: 2. Sequenced sample: peripheral blood. This chain uses TRBV11-2 with TRBJ2-5; 8 bases align to TRBD2. The source is a man aged 60 to 75 with active or convalescent COVID-19. The CDR3 DNA sequence: TGTGCCAGCAGCTGGGCGGGGGGAGAGACCCAGTACTTC. Residues: CASSWAGGETQYF.